This T cell receptor (beta chain) was recovered during a study of response to subunit inactivated influenza vaccine. The CDR3 has 15 residues. Germline assignment: CDR1 SQVTM and CDR2 ANQGSEA. The junction had 9 bases not matched to a gene; V was cut back by 7 bases and J by 2 bases. Via MiXCR, TCRdb re-called the RT-PCR reads, giving one row per CDR3 protein. The profile shows 530,000 or so distinct CDR3 sequences, 10% to 15% of them singletons. This clonotype was counted only a few times. Here the sequenced sample was PBMCs from blood, taken on the day of vaccination. The V and J genes are TRBV29-1 and TRBJ2-1, with 9 nucleotides matching TRBD1. This clonotype was sampled from a man in his forties or fifties who received an inactivated influenza vaccine. The CDR3 region is CSAAPGDRAYNEQFF. In nucleotides, the CDR3 is TGCAGCGCCGCCCCGGGGGACAGGGCCTACAATGAGCAGTTCTTC.